This T cell receptor beta chain was observed in a study of memory CD4+ T cells and cytomegalovirus serostatus. About the research overall: Healthy Belgian adult donors included under ten CMV-positive and 24 CMV-negative people. Study-wide results and caveats: The CMV-associated TCR signature appears largely within the CD4+ memory repertoire.

V was shortened by 1 base and J by 7 bases, with 11 bases between the two germline ends. The CDR3 consists of 14 residues. Looked up from germline, CDR1 is SNHLY and CDR2 is FYNNEI. Single viable CD3+CD4+CD8-CD45RO+ cells were sorted as the memory CD4+ T cells. Comments on this clone: Its antigen is undetermined.

TCRdb's copy holds only in-frame clones and misses some; the assay was immunoSEQ multiplex PCR. Of roughly 50,000 clones in the sample, 70% to 85% are singletons; the top ten hold 0.75% to 0.85%. Sequenced sample: memory CD4+ T cells from blood. This receptor was obtained from an adult in good health and CMV-seronegative. The chain joins TRBV2 to TRBJ1-5; D uncertain. This CDR3 reads CASSEVGWYQPQHF. DNA of the CDR3: TGTGCCAGCAGTGAAGTGGGGTGGTACCAGCCCCAGCATTTT.